These 25 T cell receptor beta chains were sequenced from one sample in a study of spatial heterogeneity in lung cancer. Time point given: sample taken at primary tumor resection. TCRdb re-called the 5' RACE reads through MiXCR, storing one row per CDR3 protein. The sample contains 55,000 to 70,000 distinct CDR3 sequences, 6.3% of which appear only once. Sequenced material: PBMCs, taken at surgery. The receptors derive from a female donor with early-stage non-small cell lung cancer.

This clonotype was observed a few times. The genes are TRBV12-3 or TRBV12-4 and TRBJ2-2; weak D call: TRBD1 (6 bases). The CDR3 covers 14 residues. With 5 bases removed from V and 1 base from J, the gap between germline ends came to 8 bases. The DNA of the CDR3 is TGTGCCAGCAGTCCGGACAGGAACACCGGGGAGCTGTTTTTT. Its translation: CASSPDRNTGELFF.

This clonotype came up many times. This chain uses TRBV5-5 with TRBJ1-2, with TRBD1 matching over 8 bases. Germline CDR1 is SGHKS and CDR2 is YYEKEE (reference sequence). The CDR3 consists of 14 residues. The J segment lost 3 bases and the V segment lost 4 bases, leaving 5 bases of the junction unmatched. The CDR3 DNA reads as TGTGCCAGCAGCATGGGACAGGTTGACTATGGCTACACCTTC. The encoded protein is CASSMGQVDYGYTF. The variable domain in full, completed from reference TRBV5-5 and TRBJ1-2, reads DAGVTQSPTHLIKTRGQQVTLRCSPISGHKSVSWYQQVLGQGPQFIFQYYEKEERGRGNFPDRFSARQFPNYSSELNVNALLLGDSALYLCASSMGQVDYGYTFGSGTRLTVV.

The sample holds a few counts of this clonotype. The chain recombines TRBV20-1 with TRBJ1-5; 7 bases map to TRBD1. V lost 5 bases, J lost 9 bases, and 10 bases stayed unmatched. CDR1 is DFQATT, CDR2 SNEGSKA, per germline (reference sequence). This CDR3 comprises 13 residues. CDR3 sequence: CSAWTGHPRPQHF. CDR3 nucleotides: TGCAGTGCTTGGACAGGACACCCACGGCCCCAGCATTTT.

The V call is TRBV5-1, the J call TRBJ2-1; 10 positions match TRBD2. V lost 0 bases, J lost 7 bases, and 7 bases stayed unmatched. CDR1 is SGHRS and CDR2 is YFSETQ in the germline V gene. CDR3 length equals 16 residues. CDR3 DNA sequence: TGCGCCAGCAGCTTGGGGTTAGCGGGAGGAGGGAATGAGCAGTTCTTC. Amino acid sequence: CASSLGLAGGGNEQFF.

The chain couples TRBV25-1 to TRBJ2-1; D might be TRBD1 or TRBD2, each matching 5 bases. V was clipped by 5 bases and J by 2 bases, with 13 bases between them. CDR3 length equals 15 residues. Germline V lookup: CDR1 MGHDK, CDR2 SYGVNS. CDR3 in DNA: TGTGCCAGCAGTCTGGGGCAGCGGCCCTACAATGAGCAGTTCTTC. This sequence encodes CASSLGQRPYNEQFF.

This clonotype was found many times. V usage is TRBV2 and J usage is TRBJ1-1; D remains ambiguous. Between the trimmed V and J ends, which lost 3 bases and 0 bases, there was a span of 17 bases. Germline CDR1 and CDR2: SNHLY and FYNNEI. The CDR3 contains 17 residues. CDR3 protein: CASSEDPGKRMNTEAFF. The CDR3 region has the DNA TGTGCCAGCAGTGAGGATCCGGGGAAGAGGATGAACACTGAAGCTTTCTTT.

This clonotype was seen repeatedly, ten times or more. As DNA, the CDR3 is TGCGCCAGCAGCTTGCGGGACAGGGGGCCGGAAAAACTGTTTTTT. Protein: CASSLRDRGPEKLFF. V and J are TRBV5-1 and TRBJ1-4; 12 bases align to TRBD1. Trimming cost V 1 base and J 8 bases; bases outside gene matches: 3. Germline CDR1 SGHRS, CDR2 YFSETQ. The CDR3 extends over 15 amino acids.

This clonotype was seen a few times. J is TRBJ2-5 and V is TRBV14; 10 bases match TRBD2. J gave up 5 bases and V 4 bases, and 13 bases lay outside the gene matches. Germline lookup yields CDR1 SGHDN and CDR2 FVKESK. This CDR3 spans 17 amino acids. The CDR3 spells CASSPLGSAGGPETQYF. The CDR3, as DNA: TGTGCCAGCAGCCCATTGGGATCAGCGGGGGGGCCGGAGACCCAGTACTTC.

This clonotype was recorded many times. The V call is TRBV28, the J call TRBJ1-5, with unresolved D. This CDR3 region has 13 residues. The V end lost 10 bases, the J end lost 0 bases, and 10 bases lay between the germline ends. The germline V gene has CDR1 MDHEN and CDR2 SYDVKM. Here the CDR3 DNA reads TGTGCCACAACGTTGTATAGCAATCAGCCCCAGCATTTT. It specifies CATTLYSNQPQHF.

This clonotype came up many times. The chain recombines TRBV7-2 with TRBJ1-2; D ambiguous. Trimming stripped 3 bases from V and 2 bases from J, with 7 bases between. CDR3 length equals 13 residues. CDR1 and CDR2 (germline): SGHTA, FQGNSA. As DNA, the CDR3 is TGTGCCAGCAGCTTCACAACCAACTATGGCTACACCTTC. Amino acids: CASSFTTNYGYTF.

This clonotype showed up many times. V is TRBV20-1 and J is TRBJ2-4; D ambiguous. Trimming stripped 0 bases from V and 1 base from J, with 19 bases between. The CDR3 is made up of 18 amino acids. From germline, CDR1 is DFQATT and CDR2 SNEGSKA (reference sequence). CDR3 nucleotides: TGCAGTGCTAGAGATGGCCGGGTGGGTCGCCTGGCCAAAAACATTCAGTACTTC. Translation gives CSARDGRVGRLAKNIQYF.

The chain uses TRBV5-4 and TRBJ2-3; either TRBD1 or TRBD2 may supply D (6 bases each). V was shortened by 0 bases and J by 4 bases, with 12 bases between the two germline ends. The CDR3 runs 15 residues. CDR1 SGHNT and CDR2 YYREEE come from the germline V gene (reference sequence). CDR3 residues: CASSLAGAGPDTQYF. For the CDR3, the DNA is TGTGCCAGCAGCTTGGCGGGGGCAGGTCCAGATACGCAGTATTTT.

This clonotype was recorded at least ten times. The rearrangement links TRBV9 to TRBJ1-5; D unresolved. Germline values: CDR1 SGDLS, CDR2 YYNGEE. This CDR3 is 13 amino acids long. V was clipped by 3 bases and J by 0 bases, with 4 bases between them. The CDR3 protein is CASSAGSNQPQHF. The DNA for the CDR3 is TGTGCCAGCAGCGCTGGTAGCAATCAGCCCCAGCATTTT.

V and J are TRBV20-1 and TRBJ2-5; 9 bases are a match to TRBD2. The CDR3 consists of 16 residues. Germline V CDR1 and CDR2: DFQATT, SNEGSKA (reference sequence). V shed 0 bases, J shed 4 bases, and the junction held 9 bases outside the gene matches. This CDR3 reads CSARDVEREVGETQYF. The CDR3 DNA reads as TGCAGTGCTAGAGACGTCGAGCGGGAGGTAGGAGAGACCCAGTACTTC.

Ten or more counts support this clonotype. The chain links TRBV10-1 to TRBJ2-1; possibly TRBD2 for D (6 bases). Germline CDR1 WNHNN, CDR2 SYGVQD (reference sequence). V was cut by 8 bases and J by 10 bases, with 21 bases left in between. This CDR3 region has 14 residues. For the CDR3, the DNA is TGCGCCAGCGCACCCTCGCCGGGGGACTCGGAGCAGTTCTTC. It encodes CASAPSPGDSEQFF.

This clonotype was counted many times. V and J are TRBV7-3 and TRBJ2-2, with 10 bases that match TRBD2. The ends lost 5 bases at V and 5 bases at J; junction bases unmatched: 8. Germline V gives CDR1 SGHTA, CDR2 FQGTGA. This CDR3 spans 16 amino acids. DNA of the CDR3: TGTGCCAGCAGCCGTCGAGCGGGAGGGCAAACCGGGGAGCTGTTTTTT. It yields the protein CASSRRAGGQTGELFF.

This clonotype was detected only once. This may be a read error, as it is one base from a much larger clone. This chain connects TRBV11-2 to TRBJ2-7; weak D call: TRBD1 (5 bases). This CDR3 is 13 amino acids long. Per germline, CDR1 SGHAT and CDR2 FQNNGV. The CDR3 DNA follows: TGTGCCAGCAGCTTAGACAGGGTGAGAGAGCACTACTTC. Its translation is CASSLDRVREHYF.

The rearrangement uses TRBV20-1 and TRBJ1-1, with TRBD1 matching 7 bases. CDR3 length equals 15 residues. Losses at the gene ends were 0 bases for V and 7 bases for J; bases not matched to a gene: 11. The germline V gene has CDR1 DFQATT and CDR2 SNEGSKA (reference sequence). The CDR3 nucleotides read TGCAGTGCTAGAGAGCTTAACAGGGGCCAGCATGAAGCTTTCTTT. Amino acid sequence: CSARELNRGQHEAFF.

The V gene is TRBV6-2 or TRBV6-3, the J gene TRBJ2-5, with 9 bases that match TRBD1. V lost 6 bases, J lost 4 bases, and 6 bases stayed unmatched. The CDR3 is made up of 14 amino acids. Germline V gives CDR1 MNHEY, CDR2 SVGEGT. Here the CDR3 DNA reads TGTGCCAGCAGCTACGGGACAGGGAGAGAGACCCAGTACTTC. Its protein product is CASSYGTGRETQYF.

The J gene is TRBJ2-5, the V gene TRBV7-2; D call uncertain. With 2 bases removed from V and 4 bases from J, the gap between germline ends came to 17 bases. Germline-derived CDR1 and CDR2 are SGHTA and FQGNSA. The CDR3 runs 16 residues. CDR3 DNA: TGTGCCAGCAGCTTAATATCAAACCCAGGCTCAGAGACCCAGTACTTC. Its translation is CASSLISNPGSETQYF.

This clonotype was detected ten times or more. The CDR3 loop reads CASSVARGSYGYTF. The CDR3 DNA is TGTGCCAGCAGCGTAGCTCGGGGGAGCTATGGCTACACCTTC. This chain joins TRBV9 and TRBJ1-2, with TRBD1 as a possible D gene (5 bases). Germline loops: CDR1 SGDLS, CDR2 YYNGEE. This CDR3 has 14 amino acids. Trimming took 0 bases from V and 4 from J, leaving 10 bases between them.

At least ten counts were recorded for this clonotype. V usage is TRBV6-2 or TRBV6-3 and J usage is TRBJ2-1; 7 nucleotides align to TRBD2. Trimming cost V 4 bases and J 0 bases; bases outside gene matches: 3. The CDR3 loop spans 15 amino acids. The V gene's germline CDR1 is MNHEY and CDR2 SVGEGT. The CDR3 is CASSWGGGSYNEQFF. The CDR3 DNA follows: TGTGCCAGCAGTTGGGGCGGGGGCTCCTACAATGAGCAGTTCTTC.

This clonotype was picked up many times. The chain is built from TRBV7-2 and TRBJ2-5, with D perhaps being TRBD1 or TRBD2 (6 bases each). Trimming shortened V by 3 bases and J by 5 bases, and 13 bases separated the two germline ends. The CDR3 extends over 14 amino acids. The germline gives CDR1 SGHTA, CDR2 FQGNSA. Here the CDR3 reads CASSLNGGPETQYF. CDR3 nucleotide sequence: TGTGCCAGCAGCTTGAACGGGGGCCCGGAGACCCAGTACTTC.

This clonotype was seen only a few times. The chain combines TRBV6-6 with TRBJ1-2; a weak D match, TRBD1 (5 bases). Germline V lookup: CDR1 MNHNY, CDR2 SVGAGI (reference sequence). The CDR3 extends over 12 amino acids. Trimming shortened V by 5 bases and J by 7 bases, and 11 bases separated the two germline ends. CDR3 sequence reads: CASSQTVFGYTF. The CDR3 bases are TGTGCCAGCAGTCAGACAGTATTTGGCTACACCTTC.

The rearrangement links TRBV14 to TRBJ1-3; D is ambiguous. There are 14 residues in the CDR3. Between the trimmed V and J ends, which lost 5 bases and 4 bases, there was a span of 12 bases. CDR1 and CDR2 from the germline V gene are SGHDN and FVKESK. The CDR3 loop reads CASSARLQGNTIYF. The CDR3 bases are TGTGCCAGCAGCGCGCGGCTGCAGGGAAACACCATATATTTT.